This T cell receptor (beta chain) was recorded in a study of OX40 agonist ivuxolimab in advanced cancers. For the study at large: Ivuxolimab was delivered to patients intravenously every 2 weeks at doses spanning 0.01 to 10 mg/kg.

Method: immunoSEQ multiplex PCR; TCRdb's copy keeps in-frame clones and lacks some. Found here are some 65,000 clones, roughly 87% of them singletons; the top ten hold 2% to 2.5%. This clone was recorded once. No antigen is known for it. Per the germline V gene, CDR1 is LNHDA and CDR2 is SQIVND (reference sequence). V was shortened by 8 bases and J by 0 bases, with 13 bases between the two germline ends. The CDR3 is made up of 14 amino acids. Patients were ruled out by autoimmune disease history or systemic immunosuppression. Study outcomes and limitations: Compared with CD4+, CD8+ T cells on average had more expanded clones.

This TCR was sampled from an adult with an advanced solid tumor such as melanoma, head and neck, liver or kidney cancer. The specimen was CD4+ or CD8+ T cells sorted from blood, collected in a trial of the OX40 agonist ivuxolimab. The rearrangement links TRBV19 to TRBJ1-1; D is perhaps TRBD1 (5 bases). The DNA for the CDR3 is TGTGCCAGTCGTCGCAGGGAACTGAACACTGAAGCTTTCTTT. It translates to CASRRRELNTEAFF.